A selection of T cell receptor beta chains follows, all from one sample in a study of T cell responses to AZD1222 COVID-19 vaccine. TCRdb's copy holds only in-frame clones and misses some; the assay was immunoSEQ multiplex PCR. The table records about 170,000 clones, roughly 89% of them present only once. The sequenced sample was peripheral blood, obtained on day 0 of AZD1222 vaccination. The receptors come from an adult in good health. Each CDR3 is given with its conserved first and last residue. Fields, in order: clone size, CDR3 length, J gene, D gene, V gene, CDR3 protein, CDR3 DNA. The D gene is left open where the match is weak. Size is omitted from some rows. Given values are once, few, many or a class for expanded clones.

abundance: .; len: 16; j_gene: TRBJ1-5; d_gene: TRBD1; v_gene: TRBV19; CDR3aa: CASSILGGGVNQPQHF; CDR3nt: TGTGCCAGTAGTATCCTGGGAGGGGGCGTCAATCAGCCCCAGCATTTT
abundance: .; len: 16; j_gene: TRBJ1-2; d_gene: TRBD1; v_gene: TRBV4-1; CDR3aa: CASSQDGQGIGYGYTF; CDR3nt: TGCGCCAGCAGCCAAGACGGACAGGGGATAGGGTATGGCTACACCTTC
abundance: .; len: 13; j_gene: TRBJ1-5; d_gene: .; v_gene: TRBV15; CDR3aa: CATSREWTQPQHF; CDR3nt: TGTGCCACCAGCAGAGAATGGACTCAGCCCCAGCATTTT
abundance: .; len: 19; j_gene: TRBJ2-5; d_gene: TRBD2; v_gene: TRBV6-2/TRBV6-3; CDR3aa: CASSYSGRLAGGPEETQYF; CDR3nt: TGTGCCAGCAGTTACTCAGGTCGACTAGCGGGGGGTCCGGAAGAGACCCAGTACTTC
abundance: .; len: 15; j_gene: TRBJ2-1; d_gene: .; v_gene: TRBV6-1; CDR3aa: CASTLGGSSYNEQFF; CDR3nt: TGTGCCAGCACCCTGGGAGGTAGCTCCTACAATGAGCAGTTCTTC
abundance: .; len: 14; j_gene: TRBJ1-4; d_gene: TRBD1; v_gene: TRBV5-1; CDR3aa: CASSSGQFNEKLFF; CDR3nt: TGCGCCAGCAGCTCGGGACAGTTTAATGAAAAACTGTTTTTT
abundance: .; len: 16; j_gene: TRBJ2-1; d_gene: TRBD1; v_gene: TRBV20-1; CDR3aa: CSASDPGQGIGYEQFF; CDR3nt: TGCAGTGCTAGTGACCCGGGACAGGGAATAGGGTATGAGCAGTTCTTC
abundance: .; len: 15; j_gene: TRBJ2-7; d_gene: TRBD2; v_gene: TRBV6-5; CDR3aa: CASSYRLAGAFAQYF; CDR3nt: TGTGCCAGCAGTTACAGACTAGCGGGAGCGTTTGCGCAGTACTTC
abundance: .; len: 10; j_gene: TRBJ2-5; d_gene: .; v_gene: TRBV20-1; CDR3aa: CSARTETQYF; CDR3nt: TGCAGTGCTAGGACAGAGACCCAGTACTTC
abundance: once; len: 13; j_gene: TRBJ2-2; d_gene: TRBD1; v_gene: TRBV19; CDR3aa: CASNDRGDGELFF; CDR3nt: TGTGCCAGTAATGACAGGGGGGACGGGGAGCTGTTTTTT
abundance: .; len: 15; j_gene: TRBJ1-1; d_gene: .; v_gene: TRBV2; CDR3aa: CASSEVSSGNTEAFF; CDR3nt: TGTGCCAGCAGTGAAGTTTCGAGTGGGAACACTGAAGCTTTCTTT
abundance: .; len: 14; j_gene: TRBJ1-1; d_gene: .; v_gene: TRBV5-1; CDR3aa: CASSPGTQNTEAFF; CDR3nt: TGCGCCAGCAGCCCTGGCACACAGAACACTGAAGCTTTCTTT
abundance: .; len: 16; j_gene: TRBJ2-2; d_gene: TRBD2; v_gene: TRBV2; CDR3aa: CASNPGLAVNTGELFF; CDR3nt: TGTGCCAGCAACCCGGGACTAGCGGTAAACACCGGGGAGCTGTTTTTT
abundance: .; len: 15; j_gene: TRBJ1-3; d_gene: .; v_gene: TRBV9; CDR3aa: CASSAGQILGNTIYF; CDR3nt: TGTGCCAGCAGCGCCGGACAGATTCTTGGAAACACCATATATTTT
abundance: .; len: 13; j_gene: TRBJ1-2; d_gene: .; v_gene: TRBV6-5; CDR3aa: CASSPSANYGYTF; CDR3nt: TGTGCCAGCAGTCCATCCGCGAACTATGGCTACACCTTC
abundance: .; len: 16; j_gene: TRBJ2-3; d_gene: TRBD2; v_gene: TRBV9; CDR3aa: CASSSATSGGGNTQYF; CDR3nt: TGTGCCAGCAGCTCGGCGACTAGCGGGGGGGGAAATACGCAGTATTTT
abundance: .; len: 17; j_gene: TRBJ1-2; d_gene: .; v_gene: TRBV19; CDR3aa: CASSTPIQGSGYYGYTF; CDR3nt: TGTGCCAGTAGTACCCCTATACAGGGATCGGGGTACTATGGCTACACCTTC
abundance: few; len: 13; j_gene: TRBJ1-5; d_gene: TRBD1; v_gene: TRBV15; CDR3aa: CADRDSSNQPQHF; CDR3nt: TGTGCTGACAGGGACAGTAGCAATCAGCCCCAGCATTTT
abundance: .; len: 18; j_gene: TRBJ1-3; d_gene: TRBD1; v_gene: TRBV18; CDR3aa: CASSHTPGQGARGNTIYF; CDR3nt: TGTGCCAGCTCACACACTCCGGGACAGGGGGCGCGAGGAAACACCATATATTTT
abundance: .; len: 16; j_gene: TRBJ2-3; d_gene: .; v_gene: TRBV5-1; CDR3aa: CASSLVSGPQTRTQYF; CDR3nt: TGCGCCAGCAGCTTGGTGTCCGGTCCACAGACGAGAACGCAGTATTTT
abundance: .; len: 15; j_gene: TRBJ2-7; d_gene: .; v_gene: TRBV7-6; CDR3aa: CASSRLEGGAYEQYF; CDR3nt: TGTGCCAGCAGCCGCCTCGAGGGGGGGGCCTACGAGCAGTACTTC
abundance: .; len: 12; j_gene: TRBJ1-3; d_gene: .; v_gene: TRBV6-1; CDR3aa: CAPPGPGNTIYF; CDR3nt: TGTGCCCCGCCAGGCCCTGGAAACACCATATATTTT
abundance: few; len: 17; j_gene: TRBJ2-2; d_gene: TRBD2; v_gene: TRBV4-2; CDR3aa: CASSSALLSGGAGELFF; CDR3nt: TGTGCCAGCAGCTCAGCTTTACTGAGCGGGGGGGCCGGGGAGCTGTTTTTT
abundance: once; len: 17; j_gene: TRBJ1-1; d_gene: TRBD1; v_gene: TRBV20-1; CDR3aa: CSASMRQGIIPVTEAFF; CDR3nt: TGCAGTGCTAGTATGCGACAGGGGATAATTCCTGTCACTGAAGCTTTCTTT
abundance: .; len: 16; j_gene: TRBJ2-1; d_gene: TRBD1; v_gene: TRBV10-3; CDR3aa: CATRPGDRALEGEQFF; CDR3nt: TGTGCCACTAGGCCCGGGGACAGGGCCCTAGAGGGTGAGCAGTTCTTC
abundance: .; len: 14; j_gene: TRBJ1-1; d_gene: .; v_gene: TRBV7-2; CDR3aa: CASSLGQLNTEAFF; CDR3nt: TGTGCCAGCAGCTTAGGTCAGCTGAACACTGAAGCTTTCTTT
abundance: .; len: 16; j_gene: TRBJ1-3; d_gene: .; v_gene: TRBV18; CDR3aa: CASSPLIGDSGNTIYF; CDR3nt: TGTGCCAGCTCACCACTTATCGGGGACTCTGGAAACACCATATATTTT
abundance: .; len: 14; j_gene: TRBJ2-1; d_gene: .; v_gene: TRBV7-9; CDR3aa: CASSLVGADNEQFF; CDR3nt: TGTGCCAGCAGCTTAGTCGGGGCAGACAATGAGCAGTTCTTC
abundance: .; len: 16; j_gene: TRBJ2-1; d_gene: .; v_gene: TRBV12-5; CDR3aa: CASGLVPRGSYNEQFF; CDR3nt: TGTGCTAGTGGTTTGGTACCTAGAGGGTCCTACAATGAGCAGTTCTTC
abundance: .; len: 15; j_gene: TRBJ1-6; d_gene: .; v_gene: TRBV5-1; CDR3aa: CASSLEVQGNSPLHF; CDR3nt: TGCGCCAGCAGCTTGGAGGTCCAGGGAAATTCACCCCTCCACTTT
abundance: .; len: 15; j_gene: TRBJ1-2; d_gene: .; v_gene: TRBV6-5; CDR3aa: CASSPGANRGWGYTF; CDR3nt: TGTGCCAGCAGCCCGGGGGCTAACCGGGGGTGGGGCTACACCTTC
abundance: .; len: 12; j_gene: TRBJ1-1; d_gene: .; v_gene: TRBV5-6; CDR3aa: CASSFVNTEAFF; CDR3nt: TGTGCCAGCAGCTTCGTGAATACTGAAGCTTTCTTT
abundance: .; len: 12; j_gene: TRBJ2-1; d_gene: .; v_gene: TRBV28; CDR3aa: CASAIPGQRQFF; CDR3nt: TGTGCCAGCGCGATTCCGGGCCAACGGCAGTTCTTC
abundance: .; len: 14; j_gene: TRBJ2-1; d_gene: TRBD1; v_gene: TRBV29-1; CDR3aa: CSVYTGGGRNEQFF; CDR3nt: TGCAGCGTTTACACAGGGGGCGGAAGGAATGAGCAGTTCTTC
abundance: .; len: 15; j_gene: TRBJ1-2; d_gene: TRBD1; v_gene: TRBV29-1; CDR3aa: CSVEDRGRGNYGYTF; CDR3nt: TGCAGCGTTGAAGATCGGGGCAGGGGGAACTATGGCTACACCTTC
abundance: .; len: 14; j_gene: TRBJ2-5; d_gene: .; v_gene: TRBV6-4; CDR3aa: CASSGVAWQETQYF; CDR3nt: TGTGCCAGCAGTGGGGTAGCATGGCAAGAGACCCAGTACTTC
abundance: .; len: 12; j_gene: TRBJ2-7; d_gene: .; v_gene: TRBV29-1; CDR3aa: CSVGRDSYEQYF; CDR3nt: TGCAGCGTTGGAAGAGACTCCTACGAGCAGTACTTC